This TCR beta chain was captured by sequencing in a study of blood T cells in healthy people across ages. Regarding this clonotype: Its antigen remains unknown.

Healthy Caucasian individuals from Russia aged roughly 6 to 95 were enrolled as donors. Each donor gave approximately 9.7 milliliters of peripheral blood. This CDR3 spans 10 amino acids. CDR1 MGHDK and CDR2 SYGVNS come from the germline V gene. Trimming took off 4 bases at V and 8 bases at J, with 2 bases between the two ends. General study results and limits: Measured against age, TCR beta diversity per million T cells decreased in a roughly linear manner.

The second PCR ran about 6 to 11 cycles with a sample-barcoded 5' primer and J-beta primers. Each cDNA molecule was tagged by a template-switch adaptor that had 12 random nucleotides. TCRdb itself ran the 5' RACE reads through MiXCR, one entry per CDR3 protein. The sample has about 1,000,000 distinct CDR3 sequences; 40% to 50% are singletons. This rearrangement joins TRBV25-1 to TRBJ1-4; D is unclear. Material for sequencing was blood. This receptor was obtained from a woman in her fifties or sixties in good health. Here the CDR3 DNA reads TGTGCCAGCAGTGGGGAAAAACTGTTTTTT. It is translated as CASSGEKLFF.